This paragraph reports one T cell receptor beta chain. The antigen this receptor binds is unknown. Base qualities are not provided; no much larger clone lies one nucleotide away. This entry belongs to a study of T cells in localized non-small cell lung cancer (dated by TCRdb to the early 2020s). Some background on the complete study: The study analyzed T cell repertoires of 200 to 250 early-stage NSCLC patients, comparing tumors and uninvolved tumor-adjacent lungs. The cohort consisted of roughly 240 treatment-naive NSCLC patients whose localized lung tumors had been resected. NSCLC patients had a mean age of roughly 66 years, and fewer than 150 were male and 107 female.

The investigation overall reported the following: Higher T cell density in blood was associated with longer overall survival, whereas higher clonality in adjacent lung was associated with shorter survival. Uninvolved tumor-adjacent lung showed the highest T cell clonality, higher than tumor, which suggests more focused antigenic responses in the uninvolved tumor-adjacent lung. A median of around 50 of the top 100 tumor clones turned up in the paired uninvolved adjacent lung, and 25 to 35 of those clones also ranked among the top 100 of that same adjacent lung. Because the study design was exploratory, TCR variables were selected using unadjusted p-values without false-discovery rate correction. Because multi-region sequencing of the tumors was not done, intratumor heterogeneity could not be ruled out.

TCR beta CDR3 regions were sequenced from DNA using the immunoSEQ Assay. Per the original workflow: To compute T cell density, TCR beta template counts were normalized to usable DNA, which was estimated by amplifying housekeeping genes. Richness was estimated using the preseqR package, with extrapolation to 400,000 templates for PBMC samples and to 120,000 templates for tissue samples. Clonality was taken to be one minus Pielou's evenness. Differential abundance testing on productive amino-acid clonotypes, with a minimum total count of 5 and an alpha of 0.1, was used to identify tissue-enriched TCRs. The Jaccard Index and the Morisita Overlap Index were used to measure how much the repertoires overlapped between compartments. GLIPH grouped TCR beta CDR3s together with public tetramer-defined viral CDR3s, and a viral motif had to include at least three viral sequences and also show V-gene enrichment. TCRdb took over this immuneACCESS table, retaining in-frame rearrangements with V and J assigned. Such tables are incomplete; in checked studies, under half of the missing clones stem from an unresolved V gene, and the remainder is unexplained. That table supplies the V and J calls and clone size; D and trimming were determined from the DNA. The sample has around 21,000 clones on record, approximately 80% of them singletons. The ten biggest clones cover about 4.5% of the sample.

At diagnosis, peripheral blood, uninvolved tumor-adjacent lung and tumor were collected and were preserved as a mix of fresh-frozen and FFPE material. For TCR repertoire profiling, blood samples were analyzed in the form of peripheral blood mononuclear cells. The germline V gene (reference sequence) gives CDR1 as SEHNR and CDR2 as FQNEAQ. Inclusive of the bounding cysteine and phenylalanine, the CDR3 is 14 residues long. Just the 42-base CDR3 DNA is kept, in frame starting at base 1. After removal of 4 bases from V and 3 bases from J, the junction retains 3 bases not matched to a gene. This TCR came from a man between 40 and 69 years old with stage I lung adenocarcinoma. The specimen was peripheral blood, collected before any cancer treatment. The rearrangement combines TRBV7-9 with TRBJ1-5, with 7 bases aligning to TRBD1. The CDR3 reads as follows: CASSYRGLNQPQHF. DNA sequence: TGTGCCAGCAGCTACAGGGGCCTCAATCAGCCCCAGCATTTT.